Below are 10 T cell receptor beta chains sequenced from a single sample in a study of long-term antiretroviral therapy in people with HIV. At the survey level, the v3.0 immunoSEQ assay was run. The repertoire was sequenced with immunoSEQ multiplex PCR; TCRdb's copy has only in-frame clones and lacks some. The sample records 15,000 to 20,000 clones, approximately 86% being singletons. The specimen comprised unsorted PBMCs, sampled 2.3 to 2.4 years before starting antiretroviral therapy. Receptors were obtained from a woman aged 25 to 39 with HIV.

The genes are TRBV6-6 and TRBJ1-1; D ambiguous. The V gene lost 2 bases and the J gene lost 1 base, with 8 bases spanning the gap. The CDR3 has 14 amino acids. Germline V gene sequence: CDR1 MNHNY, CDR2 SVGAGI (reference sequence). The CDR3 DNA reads TGTGCCAGCAGTTACGGGGAGACGAACACTGAAGCTTTCTTT. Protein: CASSYGETNTEAFF.

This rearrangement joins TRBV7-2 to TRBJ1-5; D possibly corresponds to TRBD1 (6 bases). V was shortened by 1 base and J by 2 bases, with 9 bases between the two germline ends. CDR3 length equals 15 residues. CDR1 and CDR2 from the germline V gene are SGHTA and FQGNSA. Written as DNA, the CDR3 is TGTGCCAGCAGCTTAGTACAGGGAGGCAATCAGCCCCAGCATTTT. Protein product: CASSLVQGGNQPQHF.

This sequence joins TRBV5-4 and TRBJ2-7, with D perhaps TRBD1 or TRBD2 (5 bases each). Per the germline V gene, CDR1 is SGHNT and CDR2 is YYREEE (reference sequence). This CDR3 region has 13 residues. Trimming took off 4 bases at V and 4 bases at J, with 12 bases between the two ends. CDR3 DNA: TGTGCCAGCAGCCCCGTGGGGGATTACGAGCAGTACTTC. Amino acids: CASSPVGDYEQYF.

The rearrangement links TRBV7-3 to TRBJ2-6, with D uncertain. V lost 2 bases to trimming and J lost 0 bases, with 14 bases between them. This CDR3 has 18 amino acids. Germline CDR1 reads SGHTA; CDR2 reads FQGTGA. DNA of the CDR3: TGTGCCAGCAGCTTAGTAGGTACCCTCCGCTCTGGGGCCAACGTCCTGACTTTC. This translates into CASSLVGTLRSGANVLTF.

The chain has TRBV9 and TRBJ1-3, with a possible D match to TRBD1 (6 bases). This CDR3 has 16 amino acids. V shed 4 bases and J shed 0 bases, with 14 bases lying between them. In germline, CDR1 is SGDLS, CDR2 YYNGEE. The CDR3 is CASSRTVAGSGNTIYF. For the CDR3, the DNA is TGTGCCAGCAGCCGGACAGTGGCCGGCTCTGGAAACACCATATATTTT.

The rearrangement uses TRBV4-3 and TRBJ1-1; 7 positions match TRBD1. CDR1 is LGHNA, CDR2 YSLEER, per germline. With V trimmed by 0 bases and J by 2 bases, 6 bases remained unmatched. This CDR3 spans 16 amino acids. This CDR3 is CASSQDPGQENTEAFF. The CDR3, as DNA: TGCGCCAGCAGCCAAGATCCCGGACAGGAAAACACTGAAGCTTTCTTT.

In nucleotides, the CDR3 is TGTGCCAGTAGCCCTACTATACAAGAGACCCAGTACTTC. It specifies CASSPTIQETQYF. This chain uses TRBV19 with TRBJ2-5; D is uncertain. Germline V lookup: CDR1 LNHDA, CDR2 SQIVND (reference sequence). Trimming took 6 bases from V and 2 from J, leaving 10 bases between them. The CDR3 covers 13 residues. Using reference TRBV19 and TRBJ2-5 for the parts outside the CDR3, the full variable domain is DGGITQSPKYLFRKEGQNVTLSCEQNLNHDAMYWYRQDPGQGLRLIYYSQIVNDFQKGDIAEGYSVSREKKESFPLTVTSAQKNPTAFYLCASSPTIQETQYFGPGTRLLVL.

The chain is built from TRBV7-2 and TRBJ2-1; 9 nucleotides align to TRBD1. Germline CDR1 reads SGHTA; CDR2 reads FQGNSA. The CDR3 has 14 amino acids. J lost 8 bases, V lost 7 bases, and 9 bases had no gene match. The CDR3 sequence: CASTLRQGGHEQFF. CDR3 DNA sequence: TGTGCCAGCACTTTAAGACAGGGGGGCCATGAGCAGTTCTTC.

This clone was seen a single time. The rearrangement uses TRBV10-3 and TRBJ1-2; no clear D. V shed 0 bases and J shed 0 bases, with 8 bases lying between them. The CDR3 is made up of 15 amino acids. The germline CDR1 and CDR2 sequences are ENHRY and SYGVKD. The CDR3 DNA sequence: TGTGCCATCAGTGAGTCAATGGGATCTAACTATGGCTACACCTTC. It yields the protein CAISESMGSNYGYTF.

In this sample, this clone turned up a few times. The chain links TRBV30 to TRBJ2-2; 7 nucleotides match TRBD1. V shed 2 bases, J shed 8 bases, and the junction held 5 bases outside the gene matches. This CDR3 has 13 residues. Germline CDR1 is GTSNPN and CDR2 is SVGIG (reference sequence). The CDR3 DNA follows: TGTGCCTGGAGTCGACAGGGTACGGGGGAGCTGTTTTTT. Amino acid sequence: CAWSRQGTGELFF.